This TCR beta chain was identified during a study of cytomegalovirus exposure and HLA in healthy donors. In the PCR, 60 Vbeta and 13 Jbeta primers were used. Profiling relied on immunoSEQ multiplex PCR, and the TCRdb table lists in-frame clones only, not all of them. This sample yields about 210,000 clones, of which roughly 82% are seen a single time; about 6.4% belongs to the top ten. Germline lookup yields CDR1 MNHNS and CDR2 SASEGT. The CDR3 has 12 residues. Trimming took off 10 bases at V and 4 bases at J, with 13 bases between the two ends. The donors gave bone marrow, and they were healthy. V gene TRBV6-1 combines with J gene TRBJ2-5; tentatively, D is TRBD1 (6 bases). The source of this sequence is a man aged 35 to 55 in good health and CMV-seropositive. The sequenced material came from PBMCs. DNA of the CDR3: TGTGCCATCCAAAGAGGGGGAGAGACCCAGTACTTC. This translates into CAIQRGGETQYF.